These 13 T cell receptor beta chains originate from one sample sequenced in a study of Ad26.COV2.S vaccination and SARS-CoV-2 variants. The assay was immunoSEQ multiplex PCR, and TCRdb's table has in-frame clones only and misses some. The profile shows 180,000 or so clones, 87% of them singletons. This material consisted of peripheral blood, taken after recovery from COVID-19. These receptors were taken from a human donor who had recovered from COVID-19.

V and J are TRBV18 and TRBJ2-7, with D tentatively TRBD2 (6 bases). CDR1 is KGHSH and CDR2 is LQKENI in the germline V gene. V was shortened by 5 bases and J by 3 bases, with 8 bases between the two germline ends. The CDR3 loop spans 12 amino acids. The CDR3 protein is CASSSGLYEQYF. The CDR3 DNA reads TGTGCCAGCTCATCGGGACTCTACGAGCAGTACTTC.

The CDR3: CASRGIKSYNSPLHF. CDR3 DNA: TGTGCCAGCAGGGGAATCAAATCCTATAATTCACCCCTCCACTTT. The chain couples TRBV2 to TRBJ1-6; D not resolved. V was clipped by 6 bases and J by 1 base, with 10 bases between them. Germline V lookup: CDR1 SNHLY, CDR2 FYNNEI. CDR3 length: 15 amino acids.

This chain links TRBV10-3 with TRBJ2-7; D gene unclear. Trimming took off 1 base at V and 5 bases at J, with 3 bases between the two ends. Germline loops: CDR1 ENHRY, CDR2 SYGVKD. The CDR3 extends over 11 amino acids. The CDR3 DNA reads TGTGCCATCAGTGAGTACGACGAGCAGTACTTC. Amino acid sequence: CAISEYDEQYF.

The DNA for the CDR3 is TGTGCCTGGAGTGTACAAAGTAGCAATCAGCCCCAGCATTTT. Protein product: CAWSVQSSNQPQHF. The chain combines TRBV30 with TRBJ1-5; D remains unclear. The CDR3 consists of 14 residues. Germline CDR1 GTSNPN, CDR2 SVGIG (reference sequence). Trimming shortened V by 0 bases and J by 0 bases, and 6 bases separated the two germline ends.

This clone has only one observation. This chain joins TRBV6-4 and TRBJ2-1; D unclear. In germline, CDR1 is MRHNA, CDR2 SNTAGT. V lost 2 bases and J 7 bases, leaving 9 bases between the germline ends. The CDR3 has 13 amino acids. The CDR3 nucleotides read TGTGCCAGCAGTGACACAGATGAGAATGAGCAGTTCTTC. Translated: CASSDTDENEQFF.

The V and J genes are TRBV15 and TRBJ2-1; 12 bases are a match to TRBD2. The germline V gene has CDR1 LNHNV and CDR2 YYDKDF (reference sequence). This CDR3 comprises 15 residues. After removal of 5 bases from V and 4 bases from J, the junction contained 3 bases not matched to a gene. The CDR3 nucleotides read TGTGCCACCAGCCCTGGACTAGCGGGGTACAATGAGCAGTTCTTC. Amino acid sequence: CATSPGLAGYNEQFF.

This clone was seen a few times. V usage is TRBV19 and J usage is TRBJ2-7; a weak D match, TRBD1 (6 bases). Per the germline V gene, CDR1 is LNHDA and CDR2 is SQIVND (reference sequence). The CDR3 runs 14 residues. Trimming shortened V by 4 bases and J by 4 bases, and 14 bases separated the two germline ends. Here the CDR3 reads CASSRAGDQYEQYF. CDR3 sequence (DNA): TGTGCCAGTAGTAGGGCAGGGGATCAGTACGAGCAGTACTTC. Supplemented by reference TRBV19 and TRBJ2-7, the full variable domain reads DGGITQSPKYLFRKEGQNVTLSCEQNLNHDAMYWYRQDPGQGLRLIYYSQIVNDFQKGDIAEGYSVSREKKESFPLTVTSAQKNPTAFYLCASSRAGDQYEQYFGPGTRLTVT.

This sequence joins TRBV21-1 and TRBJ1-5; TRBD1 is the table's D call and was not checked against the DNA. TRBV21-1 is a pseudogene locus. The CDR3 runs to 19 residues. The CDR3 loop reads CASSKAKDKKRLSNQPQHF. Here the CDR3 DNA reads TGTGCCAGCAGCAAAGCGAAGGACAAAAAGAGGCTCAGCAATCAGCCCCAGCATTTT.

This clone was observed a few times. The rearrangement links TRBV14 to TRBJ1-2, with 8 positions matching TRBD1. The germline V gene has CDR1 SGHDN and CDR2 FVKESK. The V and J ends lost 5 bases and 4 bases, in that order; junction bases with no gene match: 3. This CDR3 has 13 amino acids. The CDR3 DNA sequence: TGTGCCAGCAGCGGTGGACAGGGCTATGGCTACACCTTC. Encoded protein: CASSGGQGYGYTF. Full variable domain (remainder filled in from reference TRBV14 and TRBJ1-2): EAGVTQFPSHSVIEKGQTVTLRCDPISGHDNLYWYRRVMGKEIKFLLHFVKESKQDESGMPNNRFLAERTGGTYSTLKVQPAELEDSGVYFCASSGGQGYGYTFGSGTRLTVV.

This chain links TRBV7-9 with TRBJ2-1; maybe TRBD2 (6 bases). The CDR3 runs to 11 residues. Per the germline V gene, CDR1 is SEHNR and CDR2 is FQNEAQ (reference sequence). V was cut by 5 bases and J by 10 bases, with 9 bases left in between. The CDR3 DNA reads TGTGCCAGCAGCGGCGGACTAGAGCAGTTCTTC. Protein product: CASSGGLEQFF.

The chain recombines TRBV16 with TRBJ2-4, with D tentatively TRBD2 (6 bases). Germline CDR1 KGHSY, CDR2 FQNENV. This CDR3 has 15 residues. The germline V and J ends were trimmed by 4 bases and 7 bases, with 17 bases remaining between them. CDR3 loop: CASSPWDSPVNIQYF. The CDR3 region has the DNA TGTGCCAGCAGCCCTTGGGACTCTCCCGTGAACATTCAGTACTTC.

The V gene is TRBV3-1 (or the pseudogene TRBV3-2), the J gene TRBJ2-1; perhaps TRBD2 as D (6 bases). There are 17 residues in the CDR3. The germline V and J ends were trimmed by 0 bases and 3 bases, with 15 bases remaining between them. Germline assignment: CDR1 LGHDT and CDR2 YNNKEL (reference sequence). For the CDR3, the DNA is TGTGCCAGCAGCCAAGATGAGGAGACTAGTTACTACAATGAGCAGTTCTTC. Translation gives CASSQDEETSYYNEQFF.

This CDR3 reads CASSLQGAQPQHF. The DNA for the CDR3 is TGTGCCAGCAGTTTACAGGGGGCTCAGCCCCAGCATTTT. V is TRBV27 and J is TRBJ1-5; TRBD1 matches 8 bases. Germline V gives CDR1 MNHEY, CDR2 SMNVEV (reference sequence). Trimming at V came to 2 bases and at J to 6 bases, leaving 0 bases not matched to a gene. The CDR3 length is 13 residues.